This TCR beta chain was recovered during a study of early T cells in non-severe SARS-CoV-2 infection. Overall study: Investigators sequenced bulk RNA drawn from unsorted whole blood, and chains remained unpaired.

Whole-study results and caveats: Comparison of clonotypes with VDJdb favored anti-spike CD8 responses while missing private and CD4 specificities.

As concerns this clonotype: Its antigen remains unidentified.

The V gene's germline CDR1 is MGHRA and CDR2 YSYEKL. The V end was cut by 4 bases, the J end by 8 bases, with 9 bases between. The CDR3 sequence is 12 residues long. Unique molecular identifiers tagged individual cDNA molecules. TCRdb used MiXCR to reprocess the 5' RACE reads, holding one entry per CDR3 protein. The sample lists about 100,000 distinct CDR3 sequences, approximately 13% occurring once. This clonotype was sampled from an adult who was a healthcare worker with PCR-confirmed SARS-CoV-2 infection or an uninfected control (not recorded which). The specimen sequenced was whole blood. The rearrangement joins TRBV4-1 to TRBJ2-1; D gene unclear. The CDR3 here is CASSPLGYEQFF. The CDR3 coding sequence is TGCGCCAGCAGCCCGCTGGGTTATGAGCAGTTCTTC.